This T cell receptor (beta chain) was retrieved from a study of cytomegalovirus exposure and HLA in healthy donors. Vbeta (60) and Jbeta (13) primers were used in the PCR. As originally analysed: As a later analysis found, there were approximately 80 million unique TCR beta chains, of which roughly 11 million were shared. Assay: immunoSEQ multiplex PCR; the TCRdb copy retains only in-frame clones and omits some. V, J and clone size were drawn from that table, and D and trimming were deduced from the DNA. In the table there are fewer than 300,000 clones, around 80% of which are singletons. V shed 2 bases and J shed 2 bases, with 11 bases lying between them. The CDR3 consists of 15 residues. Germline CDR1 and CDR2: PRHDT and FYEKMQ (reference sequence).

This sequence originates from a girl aged 2 to 9 in good health and CMV-seronegative. Sample: PBMCs. The rearrangement joins TRBV13 to TRBJ2-3; perhaps TRBD2 as D (5 bases). The CDR3 region is CASSLREPHTDTQYF. The CDR3 DNA reads TGTGCCAGCAGCTTACGGGAACCCCACACAGATACGCAGTATTTT.